Below, 15 T cell receptor beta chains from the same sample are listed, as sequenced in a study of CD8+CD57+ T cells in acquired aplastic anemia. Genomic DNA templated the TCR beta VDJ and CDR3 profiling. MiXCR was run by TCRdb on the reads, yielding one entry per CDR3 protein. The sample records about 160,000 distinct CDR3 sequences, roughly 47% being singletons. The specimen was sorted CD4+, CD8+, or CD8+CD57+ T cells (not recorded which) from PBMCs. These receptor sequences come from a human donor in good health.

The chain recombines TRBV7-8 with TRBJ2-5; 11 bases fit TRBD1. The trim removed 5 bases at V and 4 bases at J, leaving 6 bases unmatched. Germline V gene sequence: CDR1 SGHVS, CDR2 FQNEAQ. The CDR3 runs 15 residues. CDR3 region: CASSPGQGAGETQYF. The CDR3 DNA sequence: TGTGCCAGCAGCCCCGGACAGGGGGCAGGAGAGACCCAGTACTTC.

This clonotype was detected ten times or more. The J gene is TRBJ1-1, the V gene TRBV20-1; no reliable D call. Trimming left V 4 bases short and J 5 bases short, with 11 bases between. The germline gives CDR1 DFQATT, CDR2 SNEGSKA (reference sequence). The CDR3 loop spans 12 amino acids. The DNA for the CDR3 is TGCAGTGCTATCTTCCTGGGAACTGAAGCTTTCTTT. Translated, it gives CSAIFLGTEAFF.

The rearrangement links TRBV29-1 to TRBJ2-7; 7 bases fit TRBD1. V shed 3 bases and J 5 bases; nucleotides not matched to a gene: 13. The CDR3 extends over 15 amino acids. Germline CDR1 reads SQVTM; CDR2 reads ANQGSEA. CDR3 sequence (DNA): TGCAGCGTTGAGACTTCGGGACAGCGCTCGGACGAGCAGTACTTC. Translation gives CSVETSGQRSDEQYF.

The rearrangement links TRBV7-6 to TRBJ2-5, with D perhaps matching TRBD1 or TRBD2 (5 bases each). CDR3 length: 14 residues. Trimming took off 5 bases at V and 4 bases at J, with 14 bases between the two ends. The germline V gene encodes CDR1 SGHVS and CDR2 FNYEAQ. The CDR3 DNA is TGTGCCAGCAGCCGCAGAGGGGAAGGAGAGACCCAGTACTTC. Translation: CASSRRGEGETQYF.

In its sample, this clonotype is medium-sized. The rearrangement links TRBV10-3 to TRBJ2-7; the match to TRBD2 covers 13 bases. With V trimmed by 5 bases and J by 6 bases, 7 bases remained unmatched. Germline V gene sequence: CDR1 ENHRY, CDR2 SYGVKD. This CDR3 has 15 amino acids. This CDR3 reads CAISQPGTSGTEQYF. CDR3 DNA sequence: TGTGCCATCAGTCAGCCCGGGACTAGCGGGACCGAGCAGTACTTC.

V and J are TRBV9 and TRBJ1-2; TRBD1 agrees at 10 bases. Germline V gene sequence: CDR1 SGDLS, CDR2 YYNGEE. There are 15 residues in the CDR3. The V gene end was trimmed by 0 bases and the J gene end by 8 bases; junction bases not matched to a gene: 7. This CDR3 is CASSVGRTGGDGYTF. The CDR3 DNA sequence: TGTGCCAGCAGCGTAGGGCGGACAGGGGGAGACGGCTACACCTTC.

The V gene is TRBV27, the J gene TRBJ2-1, with TRBD2 matching over 7 bases. Germline CDR1 is MNHEY and CDR2 is SMNVEV (reference sequence). The ends lost 7 bases at V and 5 bases at J; junction bases unmatched: 11. The CDR3 consists of 15 residues. This CDR3 reads CASTNGGLGNNEQFF. Written as DNA, the CDR3 is TGTGCCAGCACTAACGGAGGACTAGGAAACAATGAGCAGTTCTTC.

V and J are TRBV10-3 and TRBJ1-5; perhaps TRBD1 as D (5 bases). The V end lost 10 bases, the J end lost 7 bases, and 20 bases lay between the germline ends. The CDR3 is made up of 14 amino acids. Looked up from germline, CDR1 is ENHRY and CDR2 is SYGVKD. CDR3 protein: CATSYDGANQPQHF. The CDR3 DNA sequence: TGTGCCACTTCCTATGACGGGGCGAACCAGCCCCAGCATTTT.

This chain joins TRBV9 and TRBJ2-7; D possibly matches TRBD1 or TRBD2 (5 bases each). Trimming stripped 7 bases from V and 3 bases from J, with 23 bases between. The CDR3 spans 16 residues. The germline V gene has CDR1 SGDLS and CDR2 YYNGEE. The CDR3 region is CASSPRVGLGDYEQYF. DNA for the CDR3: TGTGCCAGCTCACCACGGGTAGGGCTGGGGGACTACGAGCAGTACTTC.

This clonotype has a count of ten or more. The rearrangement joins TRBV14 to TRBJ2-3; 9 positions agree with TRBD2. J was trimmed by 2 bases and V by 3 bases; bases with no gene match: 6. The CDR3 is made up of 16 amino acids. CDR1 SGHDN and CDR2 FVKESK come from the germline V gene. The CDR3 sequence: CASSHRAGGNTDTQYF. The CDR3 coding sequence is TGTGCCAGCAGCCACCGAGCGGGGGGTAACACAGATACGCAGTATTTT. The full variable domain, rest sourced from reference TRBV14 and TRBJ2-3, is EAGVTQFPSHSVIEKGQTVTLRCDPISGHDNLYWYRRVMGKEIKFLLHFVKESKQDESGMPNNRFLAERTGGTYSTLKVQPAELEDSGVYFCASSHRAGGNTDTQYFGPGTRLTVL.

This clonotype was observed many times. The chain employs TRBV19 and TRBJ2-3; TRBD1 matches 9 bases. Looked up from germline, CDR1 is LNHDA and CDR2 is SQIVND (reference sequence). The CDR3 totals 17 residues. Trimming cost V 10 bases and J 0 bases; bases outside gene matches: 14. CDR3 DNA sequence: TGTGCCACGAGAGACAGGGGGGGAACCACTAGCACAGATACGCAGTATTTT. Protein product: CATRDRGGTTSTDTQYF.

The V and J genes are TRBV12-3 or TRBV12-4 and TRBJ2-3, with 12 bases aligning to TRBD2. This CDR3 is 18 amino acids long. The V gene end was trimmed by 2 bases and the J gene end by 4 bases; junction bases not matched to a gene: 10. CDR3 nucleotides: TGTGCCAGCAGTTTATGGGCTAGCGGGGGGGCCGGAGCAGATACGCAGTATTTT. Encoded protein: CASSLWASGGAGADTQYF.

This clonotype occurred many times. The chain uses TRBV5-4 and TRBJ1-3; TRBD1 might be the D (5 bases). Trimming pared 5 bases from V and 3 bases from J, leaving 12 bases between. Germline CDR1 reads SGHNT; CDR2 reads YYREEE (reference sequence). This CDR3 region has 14 residues. Here the CDR3 DNA reads TGTGCCAGCAGTTCGACAGTGATTGGAAACACCATATATTTT. The encoded protein is CASSSTVIGNTIYF.

This clonotype has just one count. V usage is TRBV20-1 and J usage is TRBJ1-1; D remains unclear. The CDR3 length is 10 residues. The V gene lost 1 base and the J gene lost 7 bases, with 4 bases spanning the gap. The germline gives CDR1 DFQATT, CDR2 SNEGSKA (reference sequence). In DNA form, the CDR3 reads TGCAGTGCTAGAGGCGGTGAAGCTTTCTTT. This codes for CSARGGEAFF.

This clonotype was counted ten times or more. This chain links TRBV6-5 with TRBJ1-1; possibly TRBD1 for D (5 bases). Trimming took 2 bases from V and 1 from J, leaving 11 bases between them. The CDR3 spans 15 residues. Germline V gene lookup returns CDR1 MNHEY and CDR2 SVGAGI. The CDR3 spells CASSYVWGRNTEAFF. The CDR3, as DNA: TGTGCCAGCAGTTACGTTTGGGGGAGGAACACTGAAGCTTTCTTT.